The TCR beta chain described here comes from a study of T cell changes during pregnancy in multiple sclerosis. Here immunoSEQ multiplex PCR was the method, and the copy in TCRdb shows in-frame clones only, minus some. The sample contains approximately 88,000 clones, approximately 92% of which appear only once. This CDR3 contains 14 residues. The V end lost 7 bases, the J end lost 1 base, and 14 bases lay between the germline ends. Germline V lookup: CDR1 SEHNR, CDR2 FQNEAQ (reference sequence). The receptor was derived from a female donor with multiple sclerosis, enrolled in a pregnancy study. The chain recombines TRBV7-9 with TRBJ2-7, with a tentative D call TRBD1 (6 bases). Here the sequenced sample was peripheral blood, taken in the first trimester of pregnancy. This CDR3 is CASNQGQLSYEQYF. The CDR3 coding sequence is TGTGCCAGCAACCAAGGACAGTTATCCTACGAGCAGTACTTC.